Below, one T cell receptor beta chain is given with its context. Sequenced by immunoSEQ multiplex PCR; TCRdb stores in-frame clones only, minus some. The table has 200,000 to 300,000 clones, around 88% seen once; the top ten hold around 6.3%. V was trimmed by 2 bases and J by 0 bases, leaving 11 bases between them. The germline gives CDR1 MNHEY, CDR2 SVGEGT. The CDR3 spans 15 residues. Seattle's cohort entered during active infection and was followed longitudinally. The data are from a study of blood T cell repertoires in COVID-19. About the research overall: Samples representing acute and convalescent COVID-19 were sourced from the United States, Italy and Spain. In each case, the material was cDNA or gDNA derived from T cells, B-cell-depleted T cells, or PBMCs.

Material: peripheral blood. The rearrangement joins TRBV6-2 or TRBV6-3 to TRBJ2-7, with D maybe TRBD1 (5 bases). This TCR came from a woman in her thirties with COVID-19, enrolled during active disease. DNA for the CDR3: TGTGCCAGCAGTTACCCAGGGCTACGCTCCTACGAGCAGTACGTC. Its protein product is CASSYPGLRSYEQYV.